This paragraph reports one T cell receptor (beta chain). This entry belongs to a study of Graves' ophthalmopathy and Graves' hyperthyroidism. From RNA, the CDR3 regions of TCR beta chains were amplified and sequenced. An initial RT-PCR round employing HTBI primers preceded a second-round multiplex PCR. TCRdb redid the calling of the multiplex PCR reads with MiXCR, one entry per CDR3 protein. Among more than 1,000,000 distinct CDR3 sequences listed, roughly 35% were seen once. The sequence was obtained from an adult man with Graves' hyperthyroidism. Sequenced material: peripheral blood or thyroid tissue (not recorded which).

The CDR3 DNA follows: TGTGCCAGCAGCACCGGGGAAGTTACTGAAGCTTTCTTT. Translation: CASSTGEVTEAFF. The chain combines TRBV7-7 with TRBJ1-1, with D unresolved. Germline CDR1 is SSHAT and CDR2 is FNYEAQ (reference sequence). V lost 5 bases and J 5 bases, leaving 12 bases between the germline ends. The CDR3 is 13 residues long.